This T cell receptor beta chain was documented in a study of T cells after yellow fever vaccination. This CDR3 contains 16 residues. V lost 0 bases and J lost 6, with 17 bases in between. CDR1 and CDR2 (germline): LGHNA, YSLEER. TCRdb redid the calling of the 5' RACE reads with MiXCR, one entry per CDR3 protein. Here the sample spans some 350,000 distinct CDR3 sequences, 6.2% being singletons. Whole-study results and caveats: Abundant clonotypes from the bulk population could get into FACS-sorted repertoires as contaminants.

To note about this clonotype: Its specificity is not known.

The rearrangement uses TRBV4-3 and TRBJ2-5, with a tentative D call TRBD2 (6 bases). This TCR derives from a man aged 30-40 years who received the YFV17D yellow fever vaccine. Here the sequenced sample was PBMCs, taken 5 days after the yellow fever booster vaccination. This CDR3 is CASSQDFGGTSKTQYF. DNA of the CDR3: TGCGCCAGCAGCCAAGATTTTGGCGGGACGTCGAAGACCCAGTACTTC.